A selection of T cell receptor beta chains follows, all from one sample in a study of T cell responses to AZD1222 COVID-19 vaccine. Method: immunoSEQ multiplex PCR; TCRdb's copy keeps in-frame clones and lacks some. Of more than 85,000 clones listed, roughly nine tenths are singletons. The sequencing here drew on peripheral blood, taken on day 0 of AZD1222 vaccination. These receptors all come from an adult in good health. Each CDR3 is given with its conserved first and last residue. D genes are given only for firm matches. A clone size is listed for some rows: how often the clone was seen (once, few, many), or a class if it is expanded.

j_gene | v_gene | d_gene | abundance | CDR3nt | CDR3aa
TRBJ2-3 | TRBV5-1 | . | . | TGCGCCAGCAGCTTGGGGAGTTCAGATACGCAGTATTTT | CASSLGSSDTQYF
TRBJ1-1 | TRBV18 | . | . | TGTGCCAGCTCACTCTCAGGGGCAGGGAACACTGAAGCTTTCTTT | CASSLSGAGNTEAFF
TRBJ1-2 | TRBV7-8 | TRBD1 | . | TGTGCCAGCAGCGCCGGGACAGCTAACTATGGCTACACCTTC | CASSAGTANYGYTF
TRBJ1-2 | TRBV27 | . | once | TGTGCCAGCAGCCTCGGGACAAAGGATGGCTACACCTTC | CASSLGTKDGYTF
TRBJ1-6 | TRBV6-5 | . | . | TGTGCCAGCAAATGGGGAAGTTCTAATTCACCCCTCCACTTT | CASKWGSSNSPLHF
TRBJ1-5 | TRBV6-5 | . | . | TGTGCCACGATCGAAATGGGTAATCAGCCCCAGCATTTT | CATIEMGNQPQHF
TRBJ1-3 | TRBV19 | TRBD1 | . | TGTGCCAGTAGTAGAGAGACAGGGGTTTATGGAAACACCATATATTTT | CASSRETGVYGNTIYF
TRBJ2-3 | TRBV6-5 | . | . | TGTGCCAGCAGTTACCGAAAAAGCACAGATACGCAGTATTTT | CASSYRKSTDTQYF
TRBJ2-1 | TRBV7-2 | . | . | TGTGCCAGCAGCTTACTCGGGACCGAGGTTTGGAATGAGCAGTTCTTC | CASSLLGTEVWNEQFF
TRBJ1-5 | TRBV19 | . | . | TGTGCCAGTAGTAGGGTATCAAGGGGGAATCAGCCCCAGCATTTT | CASSRVSRGNQPQHF
TRBJ2-3 | TRBV7-9 | TRBD1 | . | TGTGCCAGCAGCCCTGGACAGGGGGCTGGAGATACGCAGTATTTT | CASSPGQGAGDTQYF
TRBJ1-1 | TRBV7-9 | . | . | TGTGCCAGCAGCTTACCGAATCAGGGGTCGGCTGAAGCTTTCTTT | CASSLPNQGSAEAFF